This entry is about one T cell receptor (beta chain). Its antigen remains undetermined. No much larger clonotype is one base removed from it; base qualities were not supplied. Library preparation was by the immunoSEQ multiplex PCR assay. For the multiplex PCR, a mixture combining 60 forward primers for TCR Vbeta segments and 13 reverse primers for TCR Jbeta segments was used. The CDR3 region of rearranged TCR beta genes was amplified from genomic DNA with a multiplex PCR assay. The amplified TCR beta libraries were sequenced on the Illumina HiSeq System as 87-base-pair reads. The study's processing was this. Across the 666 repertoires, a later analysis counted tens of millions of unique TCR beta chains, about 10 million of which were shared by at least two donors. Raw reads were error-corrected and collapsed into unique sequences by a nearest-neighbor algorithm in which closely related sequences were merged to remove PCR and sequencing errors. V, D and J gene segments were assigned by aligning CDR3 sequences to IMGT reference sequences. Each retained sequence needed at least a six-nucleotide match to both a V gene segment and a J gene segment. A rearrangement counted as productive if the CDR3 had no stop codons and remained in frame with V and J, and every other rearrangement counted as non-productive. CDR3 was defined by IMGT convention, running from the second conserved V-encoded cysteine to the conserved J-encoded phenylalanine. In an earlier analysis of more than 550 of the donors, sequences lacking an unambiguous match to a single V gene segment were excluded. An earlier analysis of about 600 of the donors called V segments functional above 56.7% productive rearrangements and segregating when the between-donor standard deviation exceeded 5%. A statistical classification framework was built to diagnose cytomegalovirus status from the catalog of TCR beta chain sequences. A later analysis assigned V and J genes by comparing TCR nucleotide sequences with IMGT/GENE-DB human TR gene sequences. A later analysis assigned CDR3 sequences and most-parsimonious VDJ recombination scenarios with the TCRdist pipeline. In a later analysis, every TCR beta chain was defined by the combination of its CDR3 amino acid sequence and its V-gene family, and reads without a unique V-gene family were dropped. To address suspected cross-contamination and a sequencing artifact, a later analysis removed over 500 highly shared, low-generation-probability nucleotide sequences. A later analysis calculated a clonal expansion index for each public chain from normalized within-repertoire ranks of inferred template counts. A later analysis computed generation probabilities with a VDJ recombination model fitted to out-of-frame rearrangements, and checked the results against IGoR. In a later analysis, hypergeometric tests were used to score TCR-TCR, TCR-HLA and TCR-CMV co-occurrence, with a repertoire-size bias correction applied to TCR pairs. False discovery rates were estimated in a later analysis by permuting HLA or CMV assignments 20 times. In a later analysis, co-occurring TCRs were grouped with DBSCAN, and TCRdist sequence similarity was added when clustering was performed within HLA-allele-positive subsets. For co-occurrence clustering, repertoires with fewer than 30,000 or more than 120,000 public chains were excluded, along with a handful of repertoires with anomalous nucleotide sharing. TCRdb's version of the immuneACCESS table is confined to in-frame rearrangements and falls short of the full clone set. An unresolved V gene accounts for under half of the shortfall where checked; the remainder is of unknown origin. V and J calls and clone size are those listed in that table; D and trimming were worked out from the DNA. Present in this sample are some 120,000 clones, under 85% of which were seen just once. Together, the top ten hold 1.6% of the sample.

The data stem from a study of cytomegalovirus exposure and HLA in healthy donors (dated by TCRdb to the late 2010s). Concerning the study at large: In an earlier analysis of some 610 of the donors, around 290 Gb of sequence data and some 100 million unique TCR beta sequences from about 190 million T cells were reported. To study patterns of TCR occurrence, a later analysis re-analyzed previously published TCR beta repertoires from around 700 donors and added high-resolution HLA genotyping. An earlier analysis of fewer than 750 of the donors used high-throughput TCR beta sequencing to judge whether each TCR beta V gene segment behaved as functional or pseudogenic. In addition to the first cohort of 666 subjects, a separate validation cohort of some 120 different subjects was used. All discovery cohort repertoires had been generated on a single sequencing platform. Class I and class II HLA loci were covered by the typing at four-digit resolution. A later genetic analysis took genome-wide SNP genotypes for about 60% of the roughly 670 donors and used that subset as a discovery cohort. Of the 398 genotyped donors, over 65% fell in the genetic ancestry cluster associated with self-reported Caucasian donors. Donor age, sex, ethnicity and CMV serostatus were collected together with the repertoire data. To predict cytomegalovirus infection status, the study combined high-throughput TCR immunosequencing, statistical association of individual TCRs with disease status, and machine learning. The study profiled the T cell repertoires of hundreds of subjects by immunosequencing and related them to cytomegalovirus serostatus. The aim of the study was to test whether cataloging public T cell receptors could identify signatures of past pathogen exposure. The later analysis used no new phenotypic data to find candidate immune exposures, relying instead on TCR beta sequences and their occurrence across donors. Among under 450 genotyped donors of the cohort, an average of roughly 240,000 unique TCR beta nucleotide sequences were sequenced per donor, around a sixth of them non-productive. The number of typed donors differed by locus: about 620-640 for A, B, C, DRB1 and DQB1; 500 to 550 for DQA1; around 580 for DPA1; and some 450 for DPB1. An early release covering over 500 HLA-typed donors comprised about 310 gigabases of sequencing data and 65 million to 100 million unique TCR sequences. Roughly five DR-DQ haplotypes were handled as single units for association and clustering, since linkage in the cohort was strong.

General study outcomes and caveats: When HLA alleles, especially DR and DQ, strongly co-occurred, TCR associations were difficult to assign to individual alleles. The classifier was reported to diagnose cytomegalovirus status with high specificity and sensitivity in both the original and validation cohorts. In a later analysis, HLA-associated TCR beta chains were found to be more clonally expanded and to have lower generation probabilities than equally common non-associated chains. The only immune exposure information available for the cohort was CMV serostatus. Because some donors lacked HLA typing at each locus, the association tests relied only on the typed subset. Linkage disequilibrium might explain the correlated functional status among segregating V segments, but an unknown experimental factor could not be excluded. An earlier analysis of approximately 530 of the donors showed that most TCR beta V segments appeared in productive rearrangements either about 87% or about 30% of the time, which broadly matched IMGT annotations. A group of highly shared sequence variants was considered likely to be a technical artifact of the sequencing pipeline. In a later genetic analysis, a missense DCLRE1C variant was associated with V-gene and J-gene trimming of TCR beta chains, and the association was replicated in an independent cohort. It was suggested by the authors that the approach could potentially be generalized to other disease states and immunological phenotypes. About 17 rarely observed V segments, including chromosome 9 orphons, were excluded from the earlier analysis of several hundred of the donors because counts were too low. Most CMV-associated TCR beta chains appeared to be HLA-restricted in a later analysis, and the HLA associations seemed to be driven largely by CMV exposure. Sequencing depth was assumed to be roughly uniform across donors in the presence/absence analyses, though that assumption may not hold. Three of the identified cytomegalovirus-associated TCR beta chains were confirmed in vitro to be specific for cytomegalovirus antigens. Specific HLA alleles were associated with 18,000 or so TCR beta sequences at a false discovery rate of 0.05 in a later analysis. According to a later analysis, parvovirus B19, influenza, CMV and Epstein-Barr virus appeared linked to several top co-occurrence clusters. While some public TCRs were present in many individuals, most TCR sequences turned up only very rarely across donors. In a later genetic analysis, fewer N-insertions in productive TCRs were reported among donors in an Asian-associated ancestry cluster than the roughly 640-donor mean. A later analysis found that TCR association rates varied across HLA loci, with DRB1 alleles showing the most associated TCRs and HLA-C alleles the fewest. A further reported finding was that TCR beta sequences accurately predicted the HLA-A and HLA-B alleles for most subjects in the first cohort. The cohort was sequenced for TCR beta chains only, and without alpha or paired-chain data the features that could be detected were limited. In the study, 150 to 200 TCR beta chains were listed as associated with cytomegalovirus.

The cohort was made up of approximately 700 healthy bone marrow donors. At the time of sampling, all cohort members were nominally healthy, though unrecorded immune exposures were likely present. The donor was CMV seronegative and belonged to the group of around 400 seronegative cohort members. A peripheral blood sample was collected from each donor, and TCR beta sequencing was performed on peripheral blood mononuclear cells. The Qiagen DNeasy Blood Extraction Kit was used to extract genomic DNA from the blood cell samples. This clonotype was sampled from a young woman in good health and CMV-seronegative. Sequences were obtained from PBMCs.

CDR3 reads: CASSLAPRTGDRYTF. The sequenced DNA is TGTGCCAGCAGCTTGGCCCCACGGACAGGGGACCGCTACACCTTC. The rearrangement combines TRBV5-4 with TRBJ1-2, with TRBD1 identical over 9 junction bases. The CDR3 covers 15 residues, taking in both the cysteine and the phenylalanine. Only CDR3 DNA is held: 45 bases, read in frame from base 1. The germline V and J ends show losses of 0 bases and 9 bases respectively, and no gene match explains 9 bases of the junction. Taken from the germline V gene (reference sequence), the CDR1 and CDR2 loops are SGHNT and YYREEE.